The clone carrying this T cell receptor beta chain was detected once. These data originate in a study of T cell responses to AZD1222 COVID-19 vaccine. The assay was immunoSEQ multiplex PCR, and TCRdb's table has in-frame clones only and misses some. The sample has around 150,000 clones; around 92% are singletons. Trimming pared 3 bases from V and 7 bases from J, leaving 16 bases between. This CDR3 spans 14 amino acids. Germline loops: CDR1 MNHNY, CDR2 SVGAGI (reference sequence). The chain uses TRBV6-6 and TRBJ2-7; D could derive from TRBD1 or TRBD2 (6 bases each). The source material was peripheral blood, sampled on day 0 of MenACWY control vaccination. This TCR was sampled from an adult in good health. CDR3 sequence: CASSYGGLREEQYF. The CDR3, as DNA: TGTGCCAGCAGTTATGGGGGGCTGCGAGAAGAGCAGTACTTC.